This T cell receptor (beta chain) was identified during a study of shared clonotypes between healthy human individuals. Study-wide findings and caveats: Researchers found naive subsets generally carried larger estimated richness than memory subsets.

Germline CDR1 is MGHDK and CDR2 is SYGVNS. The CDR3 sequence is 11 residues long. Deletions cut 8 bases from V and 7 bases from J, with 11 bases between. Assay: immunoSEQ multiplex PCR; the TCRdb copy retains only in-frame clones and omits some. The sample carries approximately 95,000 clones, 67% recorded once. In the case of this clone: What it binds is not known.

Sequencing was carried out using memory CD8+ T cells sorted from blood. The subset: CD45RO+ cells pooled with CCR7-negative TemRA cells. The TCR comes from a young man in good health. The chain employs TRBV25-1 and TRBJ1-2; a possible D gene is TRBD1 (5 bases). The CDR3 loop reads CASRYGGGYTF. CDR3 nucleotides: TGTGCCAGCCGATACGGGGGTGGCTACACCTTC.